The 29 T cell receptor beta chains presented below share a single source sample, sequenced in a study of cytomegalovirus exposure and HLA in healthy donors. Clones were sequenced by immunoSEQ multiplex PCR, and TCRdb holds only the in-frame ones, with some missing. The table includes roughly 110,000 clones, about 85% detected once. The sequencing input was PBMCs. The receptors here all came from a woman younger than 35 in good health and CMV-seropositive.

The chain recombines TRBV29-1 with TRBJ2-1, with 11 nucleotides matching TRBD1. This CDR3 region has 14 residues. V was pared by 3 bases and J by 13 bases, with 11 bases of the junction left unmatched. Germline V lookup: CDR1 SQVTM, CDR2 ANQGSEA. CDR3 nucleotides: TGCAGCGTTGATATGGGGACAGGGGGGAGCAGCCAGTTCTTC. This encodes CSVDMGTGGSSQFF.

The chain couples TRBV9 to TRBJ2-1; 9 bases are a match to TRBD2. The germline gives CDR1 SGDLS, CDR2 YYNGEE. J lost 4 bases, V lost 0 bases, and 2 bases had no gene match. CDR3 size: 15 residues. The CDR3 DNA follows: TGTGCCAGCAGCGTAGATAGCGGGGGTTACAATGAGCAGTTCTTC. The encoded protein is CASSVDSGGYNEQFF.

V is TRBV25-1 and J is TRBJ2-7, with unresolved D. The CDR3 consists of 14 residues. Germline values: CDR1 MGHDK, CDR2 SYGVNS. V shed 2 bases and J shed 6 bases, with 14 bases lying between them. The CDR3 DNA sequence: TGTGCCAGCAGTGAAAGGCTGATCTCGGGCGAGCAGTACTTC. It yields the protein CASSERLISGEQYF.

CDR3: CASSIDRDTEAFF. The CDR3, as DNA: TGTGCCAGTAGTATAGACAGGGACACTGAAGCTTTCTTT. The V call is TRBV19, the J call TRBJ1-1, with a possible D match to TRBD1 (5 bases). Germline V gene data show CDR1 as LNHDA and CDR2 as SQIVND (reference sequence). The CDR3 runs 13 residues. Trimming pared 0 bases from V and 3 bases from J, leaving 5 bases between.

The chain links TRBV4-3 to TRBJ1-3; no firm D call. V was trimmed by 4 bases and J by 4 bases, leaving 17 bases between them. The CDR3 length is 16 residues. Germline-derived CDR1 and CDR2 are LGHNA and YSLEER. CDR3 DNA sequence: TGCGCCAGCAGCCTGGGAGGGTCGATCGGGGGAAACACCATATATTTT. This gives the protein CASSLGGSIGGNTIYF.

The rearrangement uses TRBV6-5 and TRBJ2-1; TRBD1 matches 12 bases. Per germline, CDR1 MNHEY and CDR2 SVGAGI. The CDR3 contains 15 residues. Trimming at V came to 7 bases and at J to 8 bases, leaving 9 bases not matched to a gene. DNA for the CDR3: TGTGCCAGCACTCGTACGGGACAGGGGGCGCATGAGCAGTTCTTC. It is translated as CASTRTGQGAHEQFF.

V gene TRBV29-1 combines with J gene TRBJ1-4; unclear D gene. The CDR3 has 13 residues. Germline V lookup: CDR1 SQVTM, CDR2 ANQGSEA. Trimming left V 4 bases short and J 0 bases short, with 6 bases between. CDR3 loop: CSVVPATNEKLFF. The CDR3 DNA follows: TGCAGCGTTGTTCCGGCAACTAATGAAAAACTGTTTTTT.

CDR3 in amino acids: CASSIVGDRTNEKLFF. CDR3 sequence (DNA): TGTGCCAGTAGTATAGTAGGGGACAGAACTAATGAAAAACTGTTTTTT. J is TRBJ1-4 and V is TRBV19, with 7 bases aligning to TRBD1. The CDR3 contains 16 residues. CDR1 is LNHDA, CDR2 SQIVND, per germline (reference sequence). The J segment lost 1 base and the V segment lost 1 base, leaving 3 bases of the junction unmatched.

This clone came up once. The rearrangement joins TRBV13 to TRBJ1-2; 10 bases are shared with TRBD1. V trimming: 2 bases; J trimming: 5 bases; junction bases outside the gene matches: 8. The CDR3 spans 16 residues. The germline gives CDR1 PRHDT, CDR2 FYEKMQ (reference sequence). The DNA for the CDR3 is TGTGCCAGCAGCTTAAAAGGGGACAGGGGAAGATATGGCTACACCTTC. It translates to CASSLKGDRGRYGYTF.

The chain couples TRBV9 to TRBJ2-3; 7 nucleotides match TRBD2. This CDR3 is 16 amino acids long. The junction had 4 bases not matched to a gene; V was cut back by 0 bases and J by 0 bases. Germline V gene data show CDR1 as SGDLS and CDR2 as YYNGEE. The CDR3 spells CASSVGGGPSTDTQYF. In DNA form, the CDR3 reads TGTGCCAGCAGCGTAGGGGGGGGTCCTAGCACAGATACGCAGTATTTT.

This chain connects TRBV9 to TRBJ2-1; the D gene is possibly TRBD2 (5 bases). V was trimmed by 4 bases and J by 1 base, leaving 12 bases between them. This CDR3 is 15 amino acids long. Germline CDR1 is SGDLS and CDR2 is YYNGEE. This CDR3 reads CASSFGLASYNEQFF. Written as DNA, the CDR3 is TGTGCCAGCAGCTTCGGGCTAGCTTCCTACAATGAGCAGTTCTTC.

The chain carries TRBV4-2 and TRBJ2-7, with D tentatively TRBD2 (5 bases). This CDR3 has 16 residues. Germline V CDR1 and CDR2: LGHNA, YNFKEQ. Trimming left V 1 base short and J 4 bases short, with 17 bases between. The CDR3 DNA follows: TGTGCCAGCAGCCAAGTTGCGGACGGAGGATCGTACGAGCAGTACTTC. As protein: CASSQVADGGSYEQYF.

The V and J genes are TRBV28 and TRBJ1-2; D is perhaps TRBD1 (5 bases). V was pared by 2 bases and J by 6 bases, with 13 bases between. This CDR3 spans 14 amino acids. Germline V gene sequence: CDR1 MDHEN, CDR2 SYDVKM. The CDR3 reads CASSLPQGRDGYTF. CDR3 nucleotides: TGTGCCAGCAGTTTACCCCAGGGAAGGGATGGCTACACCTTC.

V is TRBV5-6 and J is TRBJ1-2; 8 nucleotides align to TRBD1. Trimming removed 6 bases from V and 5 bases from J; junction bases left unmatched: 6. This CDR3 is built from 13 residues. Germline V gene lookup returns CDR1 SGHDT and CDR2 YYEEEE. As DNA, the CDR3 is TGTGCCAGCACAGGGGGCCCGCGGTATGGCTACACCTTC. Its translation: CASTGGPRYGYTF.

J is TRBJ1-6 and V is TRBV2; 9 nucleotides line up with TRBD1. The germline V gene encodes CDR1 SNHLY and CDR2 FYNNEI. The CDR3 is 14 residues long. Trimming at V came to 4 bases and at J to 10 bases, leaving 5 bases not matched to a gene. The CDR3 DNA sequence: TGTGCCAGCAGTGTCCTAGGACAGGGGTCACCCCTCCACTTT. Translation gives CASSVLGQGSPLHF.

This chain connects TRBV21-1 to TRBJ2-5; TRBD1 is the table's D call, not checked against the DNA. TRBV21-1 is flagged as a pseudogene. This CDR3 comprises 14 residues. The CDR3 spells CASSKAAREETQYF. The CDR3 region has the DNA TGTGCCAGCAGCAAAGCTGCCAGGGAAGAGACCCAGTACTTC.

J is TRBJ1-1 and V is TRBV28; D gene uncertain. The germline gives CDR1 MDHEN, CDR2 SYDVKM. The V end was cut by 3 bases, the J end by 6 bases, with 11 bases between. The CDR3 spans 13 residues. Here the CDR3 reads CASSFYRQAEAFF. CDR3 DNA: TGTGCCAGCAGTTTCTACCGGCAGGCTGAAGCTTTCTTT.

The rearrangement joins TRBV9 to TRBJ1-1; TRBD1 might be the D (5 bases). There are 14 residues in the CDR3. Trimming took off 4 bases at V and 3 bases at J, with 13 bases between the two ends. CDR1 SGDLS and CDR2 YYNGEE come from the germline V gene. CDR3 protein: CASSISTVDTEAFF. The CDR3 DNA sequence: TGTGCCAGCAGCATCTCGACAGTTGACACTGAAGCTTTCTTT. Full variable domain (missing parts from reference TRBV9 and TRBJ1-1): DSGVTQTPKHLITATGQRVTLRCSPRSGDLSVYWYQQSLDQGLQFLIQYYNGEERAKGNILERFSAQQFPDLHSELNLSSLELGDSALYFCASSISTVDTEAFFGQGTRLTVV.

J is TRBJ1-3 and V is TRBV13; TRBD1 matches at 8 bases. The CDR3 totals 16 residues. The V gene end was trimmed by 5 bases and the J gene end by 4 bases; junction bases not matched to a gene: 10. Germline CDR1 is PRHDT and CDR2 is FYEKMQ (reference sequence). The CDR3 DNA reads TGTGCCAGCAGCGCCCCGGACAGGGAGGAAGGAAACACCATATATTTT. Its translation is CASSAPDREEGNTIYF.

CDR3: CASSPSYNSPLHF. The CDR3 DNA is TGTGCCAGCAGCCCATCCTATAATTCACCCCTCCACTTT. This chain uses TRBV12-1 with TRBJ1-6; the D segment call TRBD1 is taken from the table without a DNA check. TRBV12-1 is a pseudogene segment. This CDR3 is 13 amino acids long.

The V gene is TRBV11-2, the J gene TRBJ1-5, with 7 bases lining up with TRBD1. Germline CDR1 SGHAT, CDR2 FQNNGV. The CDR3 runs 15 residues. With V trimmed by 4 bases and J by 3 bases, 6 bases remained unmatched. The CDR3 sequence: CASSSQGGINQPQHF. The DNA of the CDR3 is TGTGCCAGCAGCTCCCAGGGGGGCATCAATCAGCCCCAGCATTTT.

V and J are TRBV7-6 and TRBJ2-5; no clear D. CDR1 is SGHVS and CDR2 is FNYEAQ in the germline V gene. The germline V and J ends were trimmed by 4 bases and 6 bases, with 9 bases remaining between them. The CDR3 consists of 12 residues. This CDR3 reads CASSSSRKTQYF. In DNA form, the CDR3 reads TGTGCCAGCAGCTCGAGCCGAAAGACCCAGTACTTC.

This rearrangement joins TRBV6-6 to TRBJ2-5; maybe TRBD2 (5 bases). The CDR3 spans 12 residues. Trimming took 2 bases from V and 4 from J, leaving 5 bases between them. Germline CDR1 and CDR2: MNHNY and SVGAGI (reference sequence). The DNA of the CDR3 is TGTGCCAGCAGTTACGGAGGAGAGACCCAGTACTTC. Residues: CASSYGGETQYF.

The DNA of the CDR3 is TGTGCTAGTGGACCGTCTAGGAATACGCAGTATTTT. It yields the protein CASGPSRNTQYF. V gene TRBV12-5 combines with J gene TRBJ2-3; D is unclear. The germline V and J ends were trimmed by 6 bases and 7 bases, with 11 bases remaining between them. The CDR3 is 12 amino acids. From germline, CDR1 is LGHNT and CDR2 FRNRAP.

This chain joins TRBV27 and TRBJ2-5, with 9 bases matching TRBD2. This CDR3 is built from 15 residues. Trimming removed 2 bases from V and 4 bases from J; junction bases left unmatched: 5. Germline loops: CDR1 MNHEY, CDR2 SMNVEV (reference sequence). The CDR3 sequence is CASSLAGGQLETQYF. The CDR3 DNA reads TGTGCCAGCAGTTTAGCGGGGGGGCAGTTAGAGACCCAGTACTTC.

The genes are TRBV7-9 and TRBJ1-6, with 12 bases aligning to TRBD1. The CDR3 length is 15 residues. Germline V gene data show CDR1 as SEHNR and CDR2 as FQNEAQ (reference sequence). J gave up 10 bases and V 10 bases, and 11 bases lay outside the gene matches. CDR3: CATSKGQGARSPLHF. CDR3 DNA sequence: TGTGCCACCTCTAAGGGACAGGGGGCAAGGTCACCCCTCCACTTT.

A remark on this clone: Other DNA sequences in the sample encode the same CDR3. J is TRBJ2-2 and V is TRBV29-1; perhaps TRBD1 as D (5 bases). This CDR3 has 12 amino acids. The V and J ends lost 2 bases and 5 bases respectively, with 6 bases between them. Germline V CDR1 and CDR2: SQVTM, ANQGSEA. The CDR3: CSVERGTGELFF. CDR3 DNA: TGCAGCGTTGAAAGGGGAACCGGGGAGCTGTTTTTT.

The chain combines TRBV19 with TRBJ1-1; no definite D call. Trimming removed 3 bases from V and 2 bases from J, with 10 bases in between. CDR1 LNHDA and CDR2 SQIVND come from the germline V gene (reference sequence). The CDR3 has 14 residues. The CDR3 coding sequence is TGTGCCAGTAGTATTCTGGGAGGTAACACTGAAGCTTTCTTT. This sequence encodes CASSILGGNTEAFF.

The rearrangement joins TRBV19 to TRBJ1-6; D is undetermined. CDR1 is LNHDA and CDR2 is SQIVND in the germline V gene (reference sequence). V lost 3 bases, J lost 7 bases, and 7 bases lay in between. This CDR3 has 13 amino acids. The CDR3 sequence is CASSIWQNSPLHF. CDR3 nucleotides: TGTGCCAGTAGTATCTGGCAGAATTCACCCCTCCACTTT.